The present TCR beta chain was sequenced within a study of blood T cell repertoires in COVID-19. Turning to the study itself: Acute-phase and convalescent COVID-19 samples originated in the United States, Italy and Spain. The analysed material was cDNA or gDNA that came from T cells, B-cell-depleted T cells, or PBMCs.

Per the original methods: Counts of nucleated cells, estimated from reference gene primer amplification, were obtained. Profiling relied on immunoSEQ multiplex PCR, and the TCRdb table lists in-frame clones only, not all of them. The V and J calls and the clone size are those of that table, but D and trimming were determined from the DNA. The top ten clones hold around 9.3% of a sample with some 400,000 clones, around 87% of them seen once. Seattle's enrolled individuals joined amid active infection and were then monitored longitudinally. CDR3 length equals 14 residues. Germline V gene lookup returns CDR1 SEHNR and CDR2 FQNEAQ (reference sequence). V was trimmed by 6 bases and J by 3 bases, leaving 15 bases between them.

The sequence was obtained from a young woman with COVID-19, enrolled during active disease. The rearrangement links TRBV7-9 to TRBJ2-7, with D possibly TRBD2 on 6 matching bases. Input material: peripheral blood. CDR3 coding DNA: TGTGCCAGCAGTCCGGGACTGCCAGTCTACGAGCAGTACTTC. This encodes CASSPGLPVYEQYF.